The rows below give T cell receptor beta chains drawn from one sample of a study of human T cells and chemical hapten exposure. TCRdb reprocessed the RACE reads via MiXCR and lists one record per CDR3 protein. The sample holds roughly 380,000 distinct CDR3 sequences, about 6% seen once. The starting material was whole blood, obtained in connection with sensitization to the hapten diphenylcyclopropenone (DPC). The receptors stem from a woman under 30 with alopecia areata. Some clones in this sample may be carry-over from other donors' samples. Each CDR3 is given with its conserved first and last residue. The order of the fields is D gene, clone size, V gene, J gene, CDR3 protein, CDR3 DNA. The D gene is left open where the match is weak. A row's size may be missing; if present it is once, few, many or a size class.

TRBD1	-	TRBV4-1	TRBJ1-5	CASSQEGTGWDGNQPQHF	TGCGCCAGCAGCCAAGAAGGGACAGGGTGGGATGGCAATCAGCCCCAGCATTTT
-	many	TRBV15	TRBJ1-2	CATSRSQTGPGYTF	TGTGCCACCAGCAGATCCCAGACAGGTCCTGGCTACACCTTC
-	few	TRBV9	TRBJ1-4	CASSTDSGNEKLFF	TGTGCCAGCAGTACGGACAGCGGTAATGAAAAACTGTTTTTT
-	few	TRBV4-1	TRBJ1-6	CASSQDRGDNSPLHF	TGCGCCAGCAGCCAAGATCGGGGGGACAATTCACCCCTCCACTTT
TRBD2	many	TRBV6-1	TRBJ2-7	CASSPNSPGRENEQYF	TGTGCCAGCAGTCCTAACTCCCCCGGGAGGGAAAACGAGCAGTACTTC
-	few	TRBV7-9	TRBJ2-4	CASSLMGAENIQYF	TGTGCCAGCAGCTTAATGGGAGCTGAAAACATTCAGTACTTC
TRBD2	few	TRBV25-1	TRBJ2-1	CASSGFQSSGGREQFF	TGTGCCAGCAGTGGATTTCAGTCTAGCGGGGGCCGAGAGCAGTTCTTC
-	many	TRBV15	TRBJ2-3	CATSRDNSDTQYF	TGTGCCACCAGCAGAGACAACTCGGATACGCAGTATTTT
-	many	TRBV7-9	TRBJ1-1	CASSTQQNTEAFF	TGTGCCAGCAGCACCCAGCAGAACACTGAAGCTTTCTTT
-	many	TRBV2	TRBJ1-5	CASREGRINQPQHF	TGTGCCAGCAGGGAGGGACGGATTAATCAGCCCCAGCATTTT
-	few	TRBV11-2	TRBJ2-7	CASSLRGSVVSSYEQYF	TGTGCCAGCAGCTTAAGGGGTAGCGTCGTAAGCTCCTACGAGCAGTACTTC
-	few	TRBV11-2	TRBJ2-5	CASSPGTYQETQYF	TGTGCCAGCAGCCCGGGAACATACCAAGAGACCCAGTACTTC
-	many	TRBV4-3	TRBJ1-5	CASSQVGEGQPQHF	TGCGCCAGCAGCCAAGTAGGGGAGGGTCAGCCCCAGCATTTT
TRBD1	many	TRBV2	TRBJ2-1	CASSPETGGPHEQFF	TGTGCCAGCAGTCCCGAGACAGGGGGCCCGCATGAGCAGTTCTTC
-	many	TRBV6-1	TRBJ2-7	CASSVRGEQYF	TGTGCCAGCAGTGTTCGGGGCGAGCAGTACTTC
-	many	TRBV21-1	TRBJ1-4	CASSKERTGGAKHRKLFF	TGTGCCAGCAGCAAAGAGAGGACAGGGGGCGCAAAACACCGAAAACTGTTTTTT
TRBD1	many	TRBV14	TRBJ1-6	CASSHTGGISPLHF	TGTGCCAGCAGCCACACAGGGGGCATTTCACCCCTCCACTTT
-	many	TRBV7-2	TRBJ2-5	CASTNTRQETQYF	TGTGCCAGCACCAATACCCGACAAGAGACCCAGTACTTC
-	many	TRBV3-1	TRBJ1-6	CASSHVSSYNSPLHF	TGTGCCAGCAGCCACGTCAGCTCCTATAATTCACCCCTCCACTTT
-	few	TRBV27	TRBJ1-5	CASSSSPQTLGNQPQHF	TGTGCCAGCAGTTCAAGTCCGCAGACGTTAGGCAATCAGCCCCAGCATTTT
-	many	TRBV4-1	TRBJ1-1	CASSQDYESINREAFF	TGCGCCAGCAGCCAAGATTATGAGAGCATCAACCGTGAAGCTTTCTTT
TRBD2	-	TRBV6-1	TRBJ2-1	CASSPGTSGHNEQFF	TGTGCCAGCAGCCCCGGGACTAGCGGACACAATGAGCAGTTCTTC
TRBD1	many	TRBV20-1	TRBJ1-2	CSARRVDRVVSGYTF	TGCAGTGCTAGAAGGGTAGACAGGGTAGTCTCTGGCTACACCTTC
-	few	TRBV13	TRBJ2-7	CASSQGGGPGQYF	TGTGCCAGCAGCCAAGGGGGGGGCCCGGGGCAGTACTTC
-	few	TRBV7-2	TRBJ2-7	CASSASGSSYEQYF	TGTGCCAGCAGCGCGAGCGGAAGCTCCTACGAGCAGTACTTC
-	many	TRBV7-3	TRBJ1-1	CARGRPTLVNTEAFF	TGTGCCCGAGGTCGGCCTACACTCGTGAACACTGAAGCTTTCTTT
-	few	TRBV29-1	TRBJ2-7	CSCLGSSYEQYF	TGCAGCTGCTTGGGCAGCTCCTACGAGCAGTACTTC
-	many	TRBV18	TRBJ1-4	CASSPPGHDNEKLFF	TGTGCCAGCTCACCACCAGGACACGATAATGAAAAACTGTTTTTT
-	few	TRBV25-1	TRBJ1-6	CASSEAGVGNSPLHF	TGTGCCAGCAGTGAGGCGGGAGTCGGGAATTCACCCCTCCACTTT
-	many	TRBV7-9	TRBJ1-2	CASSFDINYGYTF	TGTGCCAGCAGCTTTGATATCAACTATGGCTACACCTTC
TRBD1	many	TRBV4-3	TRBJ1-4	CASSRGGGQGVEKLFF	TGCGCCAGCAGCCGCGGCGGGGGACAGGGGGTGGAAAAACTGTTTTTT
-	many	TRBV4-3	TRBJ1-6	CASSQAPSLGGSPLHF	TGCGCCAGCAGCCAAGCTCCGTCTTTGGGGGGTTCACCCCTCCACTTT
-	-	TRBV9	TRBJ2-7	CASSAREIGVYEQYF	TGTGCCAGCAGCGCCAGGGAAATTGGGGTCTACGAGCAGTACTTC
-	-	TRBV27	TRBJ1-6	CASSQRADSPLHF	TGTGCCAGCAGTCAACGGGCTGATTCACCCCTCCACTTT
-	many	TRBV20-1	TRBJ1-1	CSAAGHLNTEAFF	TGCAGTGCTGCGGGACACTTGAACACTGAAGCTTTCTTT
TRBD1	-	TRBV28	TRBJ2-7	CASSRRQGRGYEQYF	TGTGCCAGCAGCCGCCGACAGGGTAGAGGCTACGAGCAGTACTTC
-	few	TRBV12-3/TRBV12-4	TRBJ2-1	CASSFRRLGDNEQFF	TGTGCCAGCAGTTTTCGTAGACTAGGGGACAATGAGCAGTTCTTC
-	few	TRBV28	TRBJ2-7	CASSLEYYEQYF	TGTGCCAGCAGTTTGGAGTACTACGAGCAGTACTTC
-	many	TRBV6-4	TRBJ1-2	CASTQRRNYGYTF	TGTGCCAGCACCCAGAGGAGGAACTATGGCTACACCTTC
-	-	TRBV20-1	TRBJ1-5	CSARGTAMYQPQHF	TGCAGTGCTAGAGGGACAGCCATGTATCAGCCCCAGCATTTT
TRBD1	many	TRBV6-1	TRBJ1-5	CASSADRGSQPQHF	TGTGCCAGCAGTGCGGACAGGGGAAGTCAGCCCCAGCATTTT
-	-	TRBV7-8	TRBJ2-7	CASSWNYEQYF	TGTGCCAGCAGCTGGAATTACGAGCAGTACTTC
-	many	TRBV9	TRBJ2-7	CASSVDGGGYEQYF	TGTGCCAGCAGCGTAGACGGGGGAGGTTACGAGCAGTACTTC